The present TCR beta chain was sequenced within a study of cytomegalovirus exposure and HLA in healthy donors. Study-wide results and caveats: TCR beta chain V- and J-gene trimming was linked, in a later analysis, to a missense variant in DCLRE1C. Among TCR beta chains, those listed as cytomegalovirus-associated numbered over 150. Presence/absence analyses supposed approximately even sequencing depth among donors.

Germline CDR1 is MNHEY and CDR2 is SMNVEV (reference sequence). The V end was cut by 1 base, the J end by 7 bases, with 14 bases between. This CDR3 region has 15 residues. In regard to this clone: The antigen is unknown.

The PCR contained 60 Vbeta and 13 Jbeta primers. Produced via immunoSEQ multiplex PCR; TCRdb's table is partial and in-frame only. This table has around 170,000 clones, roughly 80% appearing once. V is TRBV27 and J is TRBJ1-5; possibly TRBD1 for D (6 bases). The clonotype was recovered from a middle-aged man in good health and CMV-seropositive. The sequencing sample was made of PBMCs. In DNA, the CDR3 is TGTGCCAGCAGTTTATTTGCAGGGGTAGGCCAGCCCCAGCATTTT. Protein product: CASSLFAGVGQPQHF.